What follows are 16 T cell receptor beta chains derived from one specimen sequenced in a study of blood T cell repertoires in COVID-19. Clones were sequenced by immunoSEQ multiplex PCR, and TCRdb holds only the in-frame ones, with some missing. The table has approximately 200,000 clones, 85% to 90% seen once. Material for sequencing was peripheral blood. The receptors derive from a man aged 25 to 45 with COVID-19, enrolled during active disease.

The chain uses TRBV18 and TRBJ1-3; D unclear. Germline loops: CDR1 KGHSH, CDR2 LQKENI. The CDR3 extends over 15 amino acids. V lost 6 bases and J 2 bases, leaving 14 bases between the germline ends. The chain's CDR3 is CASSPPSVTGNTIYF. DNA for the CDR3: TGTGCCAGCTCCCCCCCGAGTGTGACTGGAAACACCATATATTTT.

The J gene is TRBJ2-7, the V gene TRBV6-2 or TRBV6-3; weak D call: TRBD2 (6 bases). V dropped 0 bases and J dropped 3 bases, with 9 bases sitting between them. The CDR3 length is 14 residues. Germline V CDR1 and CDR2: MNHEY, SVGEGT. The CDR3 is CASSYSGLLYEQYF. The CDR3 DNA sequence: TGTGCCAGCAGTTACTCGGGACTGCTCTACGAGCAGTACTTC.

The rearrangement joins TRBV6-1 to TRBJ1-2; D gene unclear. The V gene lost 2 bases and the J gene lost 0 bases, with 16 bases spanning the gap. The CDR3 contains 17 residues. Germline CDR1 MNHNS, CDR2 SASEGT. The CDR3 region has the DNA TGTGCCAGCAGTGAATGGCTTTCATTTGTAACTAACTATGGCTACACCTTC. The encoded protein is CASSEWLSFVTNYGYTF.

This clone has just one count. CDR3 nucleotide sequence: TGTGCCAGCAGTCTGGGACAGGGGGCTGGCGGCTACACCTTC. Its translation: CASSLGQGAGGYTF. J is TRBJ1-2 and V is TRBV6-5; TRBD1 matches at 12 bases. The CDR3 has 14 amino acids. V shed 5 bases and J 8 bases; nucleotides not matched to a gene: 6. CDR1 and CDR2 from the germline V gene are MNHEY and SVGAGI.

The V gene is TRBV13, the J gene TRBJ1-1; D may be TRBD1 (5 bases). This CDR3 is 14 amino acids long. Germline V lookup: CDR1 PRHDT, CDR2 FYEKMQ (reference sequence). The ends were cut back, 0 bases at V and 4 bases at J, with 9 bases in the middle. The CDR3 DNA follows: TGTGCCAGCAGCTTAGGATCAGGGCGCACTGAAGCTTTCTTT. Protein product: CASSLGSGRTEAFF.

This clone appeared once. The J gene is TRBJ1-5, the V gene TRBV3-1 (or the pseudogene TRBV3-2); a weak D match, TRBD1 (5 bases). The CDR3 totals 15 residues. Germline values: CDR1 LGHDT, CDR2 YNNKEL (reference sequence). The V gene lost 1 base and the J gene lost 4 bases, with 11 bases spanning the gap. The CDR3, as DNA: TGTGCCAGCAGCCAAGGTGGGGACTGGAATCAGCCCCAGCATTTT. This sequence encodes CASSQGGDWNQPQHF.

The J gene is TRBJ2-7, the V gene TRBV28, with D perhaps TRBD2 (7 bases). CDR3 length equals 14 residues. Between the trimmed V and J ends, which lost 10 bases and 3 bases, there was a span of 19 bases. Germline CDR1 MDHEN, CDR2 SYDVKM. Here the CDR3 reads CATISGGLFYEQYF. In DNA form, the CDR3 reads TGTGCCACCATCTCGGGGGGCCTTTTCTACGAGCAGTACTTC.

This chain joins TRBV3-1 (or the pseudogene TRBV3-2) and TRBJ1-2; perhaps TRBD1 as D (5 bases). CDR1 is LGHDT, CDR2 YNNKEL, per germline (reference sequence). V was trimmed by 4 bases and J by 2 bases, leaving 20 bases between them. This CDR3 spans 17 amino acids. The DNA of the CDR3 is TGTGCCAGCAGCCTAAGGGGAATGGCAGGGCCAAACTATGGCTACACCTTC. This encodes CASSLRGMAGPNYGYTF.

V gene TRBV19 combines with J gene TRBJ1-5, with a weak D call TRBD1 (5 bases). CDR3 length: 13 amino acids. Germline CDR1 reads LNHDA; CDR2 reads SQIVND (reference sequence). V was trimmed by 5 bases and J by 4 bases, leaving 9 bases between them. The CDR3, as DNA: TGTGCCAGTAGTTTAGCAGGGAATCAGCCCCAGCATTTT. Protein: CASSLAGNQPQHF.

This chain joins TRBV28 and TRBJ1-5; D gene unclear. The germline V and J ends were trimmed by 7 bases and 4 bases, with 11 bases remaining between them. The length of the CDR3 is 13 residues. Germline assignment: CDR1 MDHEN and CDR2 SYDVKM. In DNA form, the CDR3 reads TGTGCCAGCACCCCCCCCCGGAATCAGCCCCAGCATTTT. It encodes CASTPPRNQPQHF.

V gene TRBV7-9 combines with J gene TRBJ1-2, with D perhaps TRBD1 (5 bases). This CDR3 region has 12 residues. Trimming removed 5 bases from V and 8 bases from J, with 12 bases in between. Germline loops: CDR1 SEHNR, CDR2 FQNEAQ (reference sequence). Written as DNA, the CDR3 is TGTGCCAGCAGCCCAGGGAGGGGAGGCTACACCTTC. Protein product: CASSPGRGGYTF.

The chain links TRBV27 to TRBJ1-2; TRBD1 is a possible D gene (6 bases). This CDR3 spans 19 amino acids. V lost 2 bases and J lost 3, with 25 bases in between. Germline CDR1 and CDR2: MNHEY and SMNVEV (reference sequence). In DNA, the CDR3 is TGTGCCAGCAGTTTACAGCCCCGGGACAACCACTCACTTCACTATGGCTACACCTTC. Protein sequence: CASSLQPRDNHSLHYGYTF.

V and J are TRBV5-6 and TRBJ1-2; 7 bases are shared with TRBD1. The CDR3 length is 16 residues. V lost 4 bases and J lost 3; bases outside the gene matches: 12. Per the germline V gene, CDR1 is SGHDT and CDR2 is YYEEEE. CDR3 protein: CASSRTGTAGHYGYTF. The DNA for the CDR3 is TGTGCCAGCAGCCGAACCGGGACAGCCGGTCACTATGGCTACACCTTC.

This clone was seen a handful of times. This chain links TRBV5-1 with TRBJ2-7, with 8 bases fitting TRBD2. Germline V gene lookup returns CDR1 SGHRS and CDR2 YFSETQ. The CDR3 totals 14 residues. J gave up 7 bases and V 1 base, and 7 bases lay outside the gene matches. Here the CDR3 reads CASSLQRGLGEQYF. Written as DNA, the CDR3 is TGCGCCAGCAGCTTGCAACGGGGACTAGGAGAGCAGTACTTC.

This clone was counted between two and nine times. The chain combines TRBV19 with TRBJ2-2; 7 nucleotides align to TRBD1. Germline loops: CDR1 LNHDA, CDR2 SQIVND (reference sequence). This CDR3 has 15 amino acids. With V trimmed by 4 bases and J by 0 bases, 2 bases remained unmatched. This CDR3 is CASSTGTANTGELFF. CDR3 in DNA: TGTGCCAGTAGTACCGGGACAGCGAACACCGGGGAGCTGTTTTTT.

This sequence joins TRBV9 and TRBJ1-1; the match to TRBD1 covers 7 bases. The trim removed 0 bases at V and 0 bases at J, leaving 2 bases unmatched. The CDR3 is 15 residues long. Germline V gives CDR1 SGDLS, CDR2 YYNGEE. This CDR3 reads CASSVGQGLNTEAFF. Here the CDR3 DNA reads TGTGCCAGCAGCGTAGGACAGGGTTTGAACACTGAAGCTTTCTTT.